The count of the clone carrying this T cell receptor beta chain is one. This CDR3 is built from 14 residues. The V end was cut by 7 bases, the J end by 0 bases, with 13 bases between. In germline, CDR1 is SGHTA, CDR2 FQGNSA. This record comes from a study of T cell changes during pregnancy in multiple sclerosis. The assay was immunoSEQ multiplex PCR, and TCRdb's table has in-frame clones only and misses some. The data show 70,000 to 95,000 clones, with approximately 92% seen just once and approximately 4.7% held by the top ten. The rearrangement uses TRBV7-2 and TRBJ2-7; possible D gene TRBD1, 6 bases. The source material was peripheral blood, sampled in the first trimester of pregnancy. This TCR derives from a female donor with multiple sclerosis, enrolled in a pregnancy study. The CDR3, as DNA: TGTGCCAGCACCTCAAACAGGGCCTCCTACGAGCAGTACTTC. Amino acid sequence: CASTSNRASYEQYF.